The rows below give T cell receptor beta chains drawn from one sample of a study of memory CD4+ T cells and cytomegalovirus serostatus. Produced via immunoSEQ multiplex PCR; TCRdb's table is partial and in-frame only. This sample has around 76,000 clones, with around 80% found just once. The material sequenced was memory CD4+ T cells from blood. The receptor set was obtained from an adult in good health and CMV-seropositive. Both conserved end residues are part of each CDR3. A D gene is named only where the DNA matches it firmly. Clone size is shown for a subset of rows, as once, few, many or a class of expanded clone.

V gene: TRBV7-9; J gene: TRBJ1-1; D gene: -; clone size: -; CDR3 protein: CASSLISGLNTEAFF; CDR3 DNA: TGTGCCAGCAGCTTAATTTCAGGGCTGAACACTGAAGCTTTCTTT
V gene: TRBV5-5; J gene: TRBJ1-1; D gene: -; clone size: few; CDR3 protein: CASSVGRDTEAFF; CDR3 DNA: TGTGCCAGCAGCGTCGGCCGGGACACTGAAGCTTTCTTT
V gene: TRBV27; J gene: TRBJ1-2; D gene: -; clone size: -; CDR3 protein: CASSLKVGGTYYGYTF; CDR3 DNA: TGTGCCAGCAGTTTAAAAGTGGGCGGCACATACTATGGCTACACCTTC
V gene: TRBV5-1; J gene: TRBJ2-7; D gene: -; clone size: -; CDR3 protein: CASSLGPERTYEQYF; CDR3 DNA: TGCGCCAGCAGCTTGGGTCCGGAAAGGACCTACGAGCAGTACTTC
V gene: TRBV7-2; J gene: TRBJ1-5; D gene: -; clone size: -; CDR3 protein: CASSLAGGYENQPQHF; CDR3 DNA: TGTGCCAGCAGCTTAGCGGGAGGTTATGAAAATCAGCCCCAGCATTTT
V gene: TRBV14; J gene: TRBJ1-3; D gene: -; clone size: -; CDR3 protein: CASSRGSRISGNTIYF; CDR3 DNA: TGTGCCAGCAGCCGGGGGAGTAGGATCTCTGGAAACACCATATATTTT
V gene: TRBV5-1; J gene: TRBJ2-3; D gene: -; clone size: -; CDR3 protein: CASSLSTGSPDTQYF; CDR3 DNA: TGCGCCAGCAGCCTAAGTACGGGTAGCCCAGATACGCAGTATTTT
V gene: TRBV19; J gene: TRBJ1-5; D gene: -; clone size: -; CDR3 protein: CASSPTPQGSNQPQHF; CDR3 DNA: TGTGCCAGTAGTCCCACCCCGCAGGGCAGCAATCAGCCCCAGCATTTT
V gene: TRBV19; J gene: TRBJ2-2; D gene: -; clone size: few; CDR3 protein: CASSPNPQTGELFF; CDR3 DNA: TGTGCCAGTAGCCCCAACCCCCAAACCGGGGAGCTGTTTTTT
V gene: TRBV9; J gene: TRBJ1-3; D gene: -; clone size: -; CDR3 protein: CASSASYSGNTIYF; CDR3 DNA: TGTGCCAGCAGCGCGTCTTACTCTGGAAACACCATATATTTT
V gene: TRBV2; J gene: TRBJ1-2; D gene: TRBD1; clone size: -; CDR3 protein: CASSEEVKDREPF; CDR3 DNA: TGTGCCAGCAGTGAAGAGGTCAAGGACAGGGAACCCTTC
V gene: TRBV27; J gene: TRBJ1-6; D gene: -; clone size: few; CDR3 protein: CASSLGQFYNSPLHF; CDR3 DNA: TGTGCCAGCAGTTTAGGACAGTTTTATAATTCACCCCTCCACTTT
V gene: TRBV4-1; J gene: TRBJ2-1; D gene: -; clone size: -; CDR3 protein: CASSQPSTDSYNEQFF; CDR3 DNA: TGCGCCAGCAGCCAACCCTCTACGGACTCCTACAATGAGCAGTTCTTC
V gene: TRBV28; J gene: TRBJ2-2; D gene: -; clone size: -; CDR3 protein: CASSFPGRNTGELFF; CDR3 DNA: TGTGCCAGCAGTTTCCCAGGTCGTAACACCGGGGAGCTGTTTTTT
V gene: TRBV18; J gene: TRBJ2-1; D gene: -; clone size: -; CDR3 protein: CASSPPIASSYNEQFF; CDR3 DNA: TGTGCCAGCTCACCACCAATCGCCAGCTCCTACAATGAGCAGTTCTTC
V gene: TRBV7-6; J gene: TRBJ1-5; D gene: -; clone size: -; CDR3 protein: CASSDRGGQPQHF; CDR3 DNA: TGTGCCAGCAGTGACCGGGGGGGCCAGCCCCAGCATTTT
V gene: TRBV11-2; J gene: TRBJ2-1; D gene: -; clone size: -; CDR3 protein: CASSLLYNEQFF; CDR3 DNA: TGTGCCAGCAGCTTACTGTACAATGAGCAGTTCTTC
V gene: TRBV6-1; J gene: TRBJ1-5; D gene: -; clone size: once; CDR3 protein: CASSDRTTNQPQHF; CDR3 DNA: TGTGCCAGCAGTGATCGGACGACCAATCAGCCCCAGCATTTT
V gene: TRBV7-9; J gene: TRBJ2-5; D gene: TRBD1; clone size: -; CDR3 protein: CASSEGAGVQETQYF; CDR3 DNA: TGTGCCAGCAGCGAGGGGGCAGGGGTCCAAGAGACCCAGTACTTC
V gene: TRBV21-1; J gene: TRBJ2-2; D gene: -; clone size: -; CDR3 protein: CASSKGNTMNTGELFF; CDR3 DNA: TGTGCCAGCAGCAAAGGGAACACAATGAACACCGGGGAGCTGTTTTTT